Following are 24 T cell receptor beta chains from one sample sequenced in a study of T cell changes during pregnancy in multiple sclerosis. Some clones are missing from TCRdb's copy, which holds only in-frame ones; the method was immunoSEQ multiplex PCR. Of 70,000 to 100,000 clones listed, 90% to 95% are singletons. The starting material was peripheral blood, obtained in the third trimester of pregnancy. The origin of the receptors is a female donor with multiple sclerosis, enrolled in a pregnancy study.

This clone was seen a single time. The J gene is TRBJ1-2, the V gene TRBV7-2; D unclear. The CDR3 covers 11 residues. With 7 bases removed from V and 4 bases from J, the gap between germline ends came to 7 bases. CDR1 and CDR2 from the germline V gene are SGHTA and FQGNSA. The CDR3 bases are TGTGCCAGCACCCTCAGCTATGGCTACACCTTC. Encoded protein: CASTLSYGYTF.

This clone was counted once. The chain couples TRBV12-5 to TRBJ1-1; perhaps TRBD1 as D (5 bases). The germline V and J ends were trimmed by 0 bases and 5 bases, with 22 bases remaining between them. Germline CDR1 is LGHNT and CDR2 is FRNRAP. CDR3 size: 18 residues. In DNA form, the CDR3 reads TGTGCTAGTGGTTTGGTAGGCTGGGGCGGCATAGGTGGGACTGAAGCTTTCTTT. Encoded protein: CASGLVGWGGIGGTEAFF.

The chain links TRBV5-1 to TRBJ2-3; the D gene is possibly TRBD2 (5 bases). Germline loops: CDR1 SGHRS, CDR2 YFSETQ. The CDR3 is 17 residues long. With 1 base removed from V and 3 bases from J, the gap between germline ends came to 18 bases. The CDR3 spells CASSLRVGAVLTDTQYF. CDR3 nucleotide sequence: TGCGCCAGCAGCTTGCGGGTCGGAGCGGTATTGACAGATACGCAGTATTTT.

The chain joins TRBV2 to TRBJ2-2, with a tentative D call TRBD2 (6 bases). Per germline, CDR1 SNHLY and CDR2 FYNNEI. The CDR3 is 15 amino acids. Between the trimmed V and J ends, which lost 3 bases and 0 bases, there was a span of 8 bases. The CDR3, as DNA: TGTGCCAGCAGTGAGGCTAGCGCGAACACCGGGGAGCTGTTTTTT. It specifies CASSEASANTGELFF.

The chain employs TRBV28 and TRBJ2-3, with TRBD2 matching over 10 bases. CDR1 and CDR2 (germline): MDHEN, SYDVKM. V dropped 4 bases and J dropped 1; count of bases not matched to a gene: 8. This CDR3 has 17 residues. CDR3 sequence reads: CASSSASGRSGTDTQYF. As DNA, the CDR3 is TGTGCCAGCAGTTCAGCTAGCGGGAGAAGTGGCACAGATACGCAGTATTTT. Together with reference TRBV28 and TRBJ2-3, the CDR3 gives the full variable domain: DVKVTQSSRYLVKRTGEKVFLECVQDMDHENMFWYRQDPGLGLRLIYFSYDVKMKEKGDIPEGYSVSREKKERFSLILESASTNQTSMYLCASSSASGRSGTDTQYFGPGTRLTVL.

The chain uses TRBV6-5 and TRBJ2-2; D remains unclear. Trimming stripped 6 bases from V and 0 bases from J, with 11 bases between. CDR3 length: 15 amino acids. CDR1 is MNHEY, CDR2 SVGAGI, per germline. The CDR3 loop reads CASRRRNTNTGELFF. In DNA form, the CDR3 reads TGTGCCAGCAGGCGGCGGAACACGAACACCGGGGAGCTGTTTTTT.

The chain carries TRBV9 and TRBJ2-1; 12 bases match TRBD2. The germline gives CDR1 SGDLS, CDR2 YYNGEE. The CDR3 sequence is 14 residues long. The V segment lost 4 bases and the J segment 8 bases; nucleotides outside the gene matches: 4. CDR3 sequence (DNA): TGTGCCAGCAGCCTCCTAGCGGGAGGGGATGAGCAGTTCTTC. Translated: CASSLLAGGDEQFF. Drawing the rest from reference TRBV9 and TRBJ2-1, the complete variable domain is DSGVTQTPKHLITATGQRVTLRCSPRSGDLSVYWYQQSLDQGLQFLIQYYNGEERAKGNILERFSAQQFPDLHSELNLSSLELGDSALYFCASSLLAGGDEQFFGPGTRLTVL.

J is TRBJ1-3 and V is TRBV6-1; D remains ambiguous. Trimming left V 4 bases short and J 0 bases short, with 10 bases between. Germline V gene sequence: CDR1 MNHNS, CDR2 SASEGT. CDR3 size: 15 residues. The CDR3 coding sequence is TGTGCCAGCAGTGCCTTGCGAGTCTCTGGAAACACCATATATTTT. As protein: CASSALRVSGNTIYF.

The V and J genes are TRBV25-1 and TRBJ2-3; 13 bases line up with TRBD2. After removal of 1 base from V and 5 bases from J, the junction contained 6 bases not matched to a gene. Germline CDR1 and CDR2: MGHDK and SYGVNS. This CDR3 spans 17 amino acids. As DNA, the CDR3 is TGTGCCAGCAGTGAATGGGGGACTAGCGGGATCTTAGATACGCAGTATTTT. Encoded protein: CASSEWGTSGILDTQYF. Variable domain in full (rest from reference TRBV25-1 and TRBJ2-3): EADIYQTPRYLVIGTGKKITLECSQTMGHDKMYWYQQDPGMELHLIHYSYGVNSTEKGDLSSESTVSRIRTEHFPLTLESARPSHTSQYLCASSEWGTSGILDTQYFGPGTRLTVL.

This chain's CDR3 is CASREHGARSYGYTF. The CDR3 region has the DNA TGTGCCAGCAGGGAACATGGGGCGCGAAGCTATGGCTACACCTTC. J is TRBJ1-2 and V is TRBV6-1, with a possible D match to TRBD1 (5 bases). The CDR3 consists of 15 residues. V lost 6 bases, J lost 4 bases, and 18 bases lay in between. CDR1 is MNHNS and CDR2 is SASEGT in the germline V gene.

V and J are TRBV9 and TRBJ2-7, with D possibly TRBD2 on 6 matching bases. Trimming took 0 bases from V and 0 from J, leaving 19 bases between them. Germline loops: CDR1 SGDLS, CDR2 YYNGEE. This CDR3 has 18 residues. The CDR3 DNA reads TGTGCCAGCAGCGTAGCTTCTAGCGTCCCAACCAGCTCCTACGAGCAGTACTTC. Its translation: CASSVASSVPTSSYEQYF.

This chain uses TRBV7-2 with TRBJ1-2; 7 bases are a match to TRBD1. Germline CDR1 SGHTA, CDR2 FQGNSA. The CDR3 has 15 amino acids. Trimming removed 4 bases from V and 6 bases from J; junction bases left unmatched: 11. For the CDR3, the DNA is TGTGCCAGCAGCTCCGGATCACAGGGACAGAATGGCTACACCTTC. Protein: CASSSGSQGQNGYTF.

The chain joins TRBV28 to TRBJ2-3; 12 bases match TRBD2. This CDR3 has 17 amino acids. Germline CDR1 and CDR2: MDHEN and SYDVKM. The J segment lost 6 bases and the V segment lost 1 base, leaving 8 bases of the junction unmatched. CDR3 in amino acids: CASSLSLTSGSSDTQYF. The CDR3 DNA is TGTGCCAGCAGTTTATCCCTGACTAGCGGGAGTTCGGATACGCAGTATTTT.

Only one count was recorded for this clone. The chain combines TRBV6-5 with TRBJ2-7; 7 positions match TRBD2. V lost 3 bases to trimming and J lost 7 bases; unmatched junction nucleotides: 3. The CDR3 sequence is 12 residues long. In germline, CDR1 is MNHEY, CDR2 SVGAGI. The chain's CDR3 is CASSYGGGEQYF. The CDR3, as DNA: TGTGCCAGCAGTTATGGCGGGGGAGAGCAGTACTTC.

The chain has TRBV28 and TRBJ2-7, with TRBD1 matching over 7 bases. The ends lost 5 bases at V and 2 bases at J; junction bases unmatched: 6. The CDR3 contains 14 residues. Germline CDR1 and CDR2: MDHEN and SYDVKM. CDR3 nucleotide sequence: TGTGCCAGCAGTCTCGGACAGGCGGCCTACGAGCAGTACTTC. It translates to CASSLGQAAYEQYF.

The rearrangement links TRBV5-3 to TRBJ2-7; 7 bases match TRBD2. TRBV5-3 has ORF status, its function being uncertain. V lost 4 bases to trimming and J lost 0 bases; unmatched junction nucleotides: 13. The CDR3 runs 17 residues. The CDR3 nucleotides are TGTGCCAGAAGCATGACCATTAGCGGGTATCTCTCCTACGAGCAGTACTTC. This encodes CARSMTISGYLSYEQYF.

This clone was detected once. This chain links TRBV28 with TRBJ2-1, with 8 bases lining up with TRBD2. This CDR3 spans 14 amino acids. Germline CDR1 and CDR2: MDHEN and SYDVKM. CDR3 in amino acids: CSIGRGGPYNEQFF. The CDR3 DNA is TGTTCCATTGGCCGCGGGGGGCCTTACAATGAGCAGTTCTTC. Full variable domain (outside the CDR3, taken from reference TRBV28 and TRBJ2-1): DVKVTQSSRYLVKRTGEKVFLECVQDMDHENMFWYRQDPGLGLRLIYFSYDVKMKEKGDIPEGYSVSREKKERFSLILESASTNQTSMYLCSIGRGGPYNEQFFGPGTRLTVL.

In this sample, this clone turned up a few times. The chain combines TRBV6-6 with TRBJ2-1; TRBD1 is a possible D gene (7 bases). The ends were cut back, 11 bases at V and 10 bases at J, with 21 bases in the middle. The CDR3 is 13 amino acids. CDR1 and CDR2 (germline): MNHNY, SVGAGI (reference sequence). The CDR3 loop is CASQTGEVGEQFF. The CDR3 DNA is TGTGCCTCCCAAACAGGGGAGGTGGGGGAGCAGTTCTTC.

The chain employs TRBV6-4 and TRBJ1-2, with a weak D call TRBD1 (5 bases). The V end lost 6 bases, the J end lost 8 bases, and 19 bases lay between the germline ends. Germline assignment: CDR1 MRHNA and CDR2 SNTAGT. The CDR3 length is 14 residues. The CDR3 nucleotides read TGTGCCAGCAGGGCCGGGCCCCAGGGCAGAGGCTACACCTTC. It translates to CASRAGPQGRGYTF.

The chain employs TRBV5-1 and TRBJ2-1; 10 bases line up with TRBD1. The CDR3 is made up of 15 amino acids. Germline CDR1 and CDR2: SGHRS and YFSETQ. V dropped 0 bases and J dropped 8; count of bases not matched to a gene: 5. This chain's CDR3 is CASSLGYGTGDEQFF. CDR3 coding DNA: TGCGCCAGCAGCTTGGGCTACGGGACAGGGGATGAGCAGTTCTTC.

This chain links TRBV5-4 with TRBJ2-2, with a tentative D call TRBD1 (6 bases). In germline, CDR1 is SGHNT, CDR2 YYREEE (reference sequence). Trimming left V 2 bases short and J 4 bases short, with 12 bases between. CDR3 size: 15 residues. The CDR3 protein is CASSFSGGPTGELFF. CDR3 nucleotide sequence: TGTGCCAGCAGCTTTTCTGGGGGCCCCACCGGGGAGCTGTTTTTT.

In its sample, this clone was seen once. The gene calls are TRBV6-1 and TRBJ2-3, with 9 bases aligning to TRBD1. V dropped 3 bases and J dropped 2; count of bases not matched to a gene: 12. In germline, CDR1 is MNHNS, CDR2 SASEGT. This CDR3 has 18 amino acids. CDR3 sequence reads: CASSDYPPGTGFTDTQYF. As DNA, the CDR3 is TGTGCCAGCAGTGACTACCCGCCTGGGACAGGGTTCACAGATACGCAGTATTTT.

This clone has just one count. The sample contains more than one DNA sequence encoding this CDR3. The genes are TRBV9 and TRBJ2-7; D is unclear. The CDR3 loop spans 13 amino acids. Germline assignment: CDR1 SGDLS and CDR2 YYNGEE. Trimming took 0 bases from V and 3 from J, leaving 7 bases between them. The CDR3 nucleotides read TGTGCCAGCAGCGTAGGTGGCAGCTACGAGCAGTACTTC. Translated, it gives CASSVGGSYEQYF. The full variable domain, with the rest looked up from reference TRBV9 and TRBJ2-7, is DSGVTQTPKHLITATGQRVTLRCSPRSGDLSVYWYQQSLDQGLQFLIQYYNGEERAKGNILERFSAQQFPDLHSELNLSSLELGDSALYFCASSVGGSYEQYFGPGTRLTVT.

This chain joins TRBV19 and TRBJ2-4; 7 bases are a match to TRBD1. Germline CDR1 LNHDA, CDR2 SQIVND (reference sequence). The CDR3 totals 17 residues. V lost 1 base, J lost 7 bases, and 13 bases stayed unmatched. The CDR3 DNA sequence: TGTGCCAGTAGTATAGTCGCCACAGGGGACCCGTCCAACATTCAGTACTTC. It encodes CASSIVATGDPSNIQYF.